One and the same sample provided the 4 T cell receptor beta chains below, sequenced in a study of T cells in Graves' hyperthyroidism and ophthalmopathy. RNA transcripts provided the source from which TCR beta CDR3 regions were amplified. The TCR CDR3 first-round RT-PCR relied on the HTBI primer set. TCRdb reprocessed the multiplex PCR reads with MiXCR, giving one entry per CDR3 protein. Of over 350,000 distinct CDR3 sequences listed, 14% to 15% are singletons. Sequencing input: blood. The receptors stem from a man aged 18 to 29 with Graves' ophthalmopathy.

This clonotype has more than one count but fewer than ten. The J gene is TRBJ2-2, the V gene TRBV11-2; D is undetermined. Germline V CDR1 and CDR2: SGHAT, FQNNGV. This CDR3 is 13 amino acids long. Trimming took 6 bases from V and 2 from J, leaving 7 bases between them. CDR3 in amino acids: CASSSSNTGELFF. The CDR3 nucleotides read TGTGCCAGCAGTAGTTCTAACACCGGGGAGCTGTTTTTT.

Notes on this clonotype: Since a much larger clone is just one base distant, this may be a read error. The V call is TRBV5-1, the J call TRBJ2-7; 9 bases match TRBD1. Germline lookup yields CDR1 SGHRS and CDR2 YFSETQ. The CDR3 length is 15 residues. The CDR3, as DNA: TGCGCCAGCGGCTTGTACCGGGACAGGGTCTACGAGCAGTACTTC. It codes for CASGLYRDRVYEQYF.

This clonotype has a handful of counts. The J gene is TRBJ2-7, the V gene TRBV10-1; D not certain. The CDR3 runs 11 residues. Per germline, CDR1 WNHNN and CDR2 SYGVQD (reference sequence). Trimming stripped 4 bases from V and 6 bases from J, with 7 bases between. The DNA for the CDR3 is TGCGCCAGCAGTGTTCATGGCGAGCAGTACTTC. Protein: CASSVHGEQYF.

This clonotype was recorded at least ten times. The gene calls are TRBV9 and TRBJ2-7; D is perhaps TRBD2 (6 bases). The CDR3 sequence is 15 residues long. Germline CDR1 is SGDLS and CDR2 is YYNGEE. Trimming cost V 4 bases and J 3 bases, with 17 bases left between them. As DNA, the CDR3 is TGTGCCAGCAGCACCGGACTGGGTAGCGGCTACGAGCAGTACTTC. Its translation is CASSTGLGSGYEQYF.